This T cell receptor beta chain was sequenced for a study of post-analysis software for immune sequencing data. At the level of the study: Relapsing-remitting, secondary progressive and progressive-relapsing multiple sclerosis were all included among the disease courses. Whole-study findings and limits: Among multiple sclerosis patients, normalized Chao1 diversity was significantly below that of controls. Five or six TRBV segments, TRBV5-6, TRBV5-1 and TRBV20-1 among them, were found more frequent in patients than controls. F-measure co-clustering was strong for batch-matched samples.

Germline lookup yields CDR1 SGHRS and CDR2 YFSETQ. J gave up 4 bases and V 4 bases, and 10 bases lay outside the gene matches. This CDR3 is built from 15 residues. This clonotype was seen a few times. As yet, its antigen is unknown. The library was made from cDNA and included unique molecular identifiers. Researchers reported 520,000 or so cDNA molecules coming from around 1 to 9.1 million T cells. Each CDR3 protein gets one entry after TCRdb re-called the PCR reads with MiXCR. Of hundreds of thousands of distinct CDR3 sequences in the sample, about 44% were seen once. Source material: blood. The J gene is TRBJ1-2, the V gene TRBV5-1, with TRBD1 identical over 7 bases. This TCR was sampled from a girl between 10 and 17 years old with multiple sclerosis. The CDR3 region has the DNA TGCGCCAGCAGCGGAAGGGACAGACCGCTCTATGGCTACACCTTC. Encoded protein: CASSGRDRPLYGYTF.